A selection of T cell receptor beta chains follows, all from one sample in a study of low-dose radiotherapy and immunotherapy resistance in tumors. TCRdb re-called the reads with MiXCR, one entry per CDR3 protein. The table shows 100,000 or so distinct CDR3 sequences, with 20% to 25% occurring only once. The input for sequencing was PBMCs, taken after low-dose radiotherapy plus immunotherapy. Receptors were obtained from a male donor with prostate cancer. The CDR3 runs from the conserved cysteine through the conserved F or W. A D gene is named only where the DNA matches it firmly. The size field is filled for only some rows; it gives once, few, many or a size class.

clone size	V gene	J gene	D gene	CDR3 protein	CDR3 DNA
.	TRBV7-2	TRBJ2-6	TRBD1	CASRDRESTGANVLTF	TGTGCCAGCCGGGACAGGGAATCCACCGGGGCCAACGTCCTGACTTTC
few	TRBV3-1	TRBJ1-6	.	CASSSLERGENSPLHF	TGTGCCAGCAGCTCTCTGGAGAGGGGCGAGAATTCACCCCTCCACTTT
many	TRBV7-2	TRBJ2-5	TRBD1	CASSQGQIQETQYF	TGTGCCAGCAGCCAGGGACAGATCCAAGAGACCCAGTACTTC
many	TRBV12-3/TRBV12-4	TRBJ1-1	.	CASSLGRYRTEAFF	TGTGCCAGCAGTTTGGGCAGGTACCGCACTGAAGCTTTCTTT
many	TRBV20-1	TRBJ2-3	.	CSAPRRGGTDTQYF	TGCAGTGCCCCGCGGCGCGGGGGCACAGATACGCAGTATTTT
.	TRBV7-8	TRBJ1-5	.	CASSTRTLGQLQHF	TGTGCCAGCAGCACCCGGACATTAGGGCAGCTCCAGCATTTT
many	TRBV10-3	TRBJ2-7	TRBD1	CAISETGQGPYEQYF	TGTGCCATCAGTGAGACCGGACAGGGGCCGTACGAGCAGTACTTC
.	TRBV6-5	TRBJ2-7	.	CASSYRKAPGSSYEQYF	TGTGCCAGCAGTTACCGAAAGGCCCCGGGGAGCTCCTACGAGCAGTACTTC
.	TRBV29-1	TRBJ2-1	TRBD1	CSVAGQAYNEQFF	TGCAGCGTGGCGGGACAGGCCTACAATGAGCAGTTCTTC
.	TRBV29-1	TRBJ2-5	.	CSVFRPDQETQYF	TGCAGCGTTTTCCGCCCGGACCAAGAGACCCAGTACTTC
many	TRBV18	TRBJ2-7	.	CASSPQSGVMQYF	TGTGCCAGCTCCCCCCAGTCGGGGGTTATGCAGTACTTC
many	TRBV7-9	TRBJ2-7	TRBD1	CASSYRGQYEQYF	TGTGCCAGCAGCTACAGGGGGCAGTACGAGCAGTACTTC
many	TRBV7-2	TRBJ2-1	TRBD2	CASSLAPAGGNNEQFF	TGTGCCAGCAGCTTAGCGCCAGCGGGGGGAAACAATGAGCAGTTCTTC
many	TRBV28	TRBJ2-1	TRBD2	CASKPTSGSSYNEQFF	TGTGCCAGCAAACCCACTAGCGGCAGCTCCTACAATGAGCAGTTCTTC
many	TRBV28	TRBJ2-1	TRBD2	CASSPLSGGGRGSYNEQFF	TGTGCCAGCAGTCCTCTTAGCGGGGGGGGCCGGGGGTCCTACAATGAGCAGTTCTTC
many	TRBV30	TRBJ1-1	.	CAWTRGAGEVNTEAFF	TGTGCCTGGACCCGGGGGGCCGGAGAGGTCAACACTGAAGCTTTCTTT
many	TRBV19	TRBJ1-1	.	CASMLRFGGDQSEAFF	TGTGCCAGTATGCTAAGGTTCGGAGGGGACCAATCTGAAGCTTTCTTT
many	TRBV14	TRBJ2-7	TRBD1	CASSPRDSTREQYF	TGTGCCAGCAGCCCCCGGGACAGTACGCGCGAGCAGTACTTC
many	TRBV6-1	TRBJ2-1	.	CASSEATVYNEQFF	TGTGCCAGCAGTGAAGCCACAGTGTACAATGAGCAGTTCTTC
many	TRBV12-3/TRBV12-4	TRBJ2-3	TRBD2	CASSHRGTSGGATDTQYF	TGTGCCAGCAGTCACCGGGGGACTAGCGGGGGGGCCACAGATACGCAGTATTTT
.	TRBV6-2/TRBV6-3	TRBJ1-2	.	CASSYIGLVHGYTF	TGTGCCAGCAGTTACATCGGGCTAGTCCATGGCTACACCTTC
many	TRBV23-1	TRBJ1-5	.	CASSQSGGPYSNQPQHF	TGCGCCAGCAGTCAATCTGGGGGACCGTATAGCAATCAGCCCCAGCATTTT
many	TRBV12-5	TRBJ2-1	.	CASGLEDYWSYEQFF	TGTGCTAGTGGTTTGGAGGACTACTGGTCCTATGAGCAGTTCTTC
many	TRBV30	TRBJ1-6	.	CAWSVLAGRRDSPLHF	TGTGCCTGGAGTGTATTGGCAGGGAGGAGAGATTCACCCCTCCACTTT
many	TRBV5-1	TRBJ2-5	.	CASSSQSQETQYF	TGCGCCAGCAGCTCGCAGTCGCAAGAGACCCAGTACTTC
many	TRBV4-1	TRBJ2-5	.	CASSQEGKKETQYF	TGCGCCAGCAGCCAAGAGGGCAAGAAAGAGACCCAGTACTTC
many	TRBV7-3	TRBJ2-1	TRBD2	CASSVAGGRYNEQFF	TGTGCCAGCAGCGTCGCGGGGGGCCGCTACAATGAGCAGTTCTTC
many	TRBV5-4	TRBJ2-4	.	CASSPAPRLAKNIQYF	TGTGCCAGCAGCCCGGCCCCCCGTCTAGCCAAAAACATTCAGTACTTC
many	TRBV5-6	TRBJ2-1	.	CASSSRRGSYNEQFF	TGTGCCAGCAGCTCTCGGCGGGGCTCCTACAATGAGCAGTTCTTC
once	TRBV12-3/TRBV12-4	TRBJ2-7	TRBD2	CASSFGLAYEQYF	TGTGCCAGCAGTTTTGGACTAGCTTACGAGCAGTACTTC
many	TRBV6-1	TRBJ1-2	TRBD1	CASRGTGFGYTF	TGTGCCAGCAGGGGGACAGGGTTTGGCTACACCTTC
many	TRBV3-1	TRBJ1-1	.	CASSLNQGNTEAFF	TGTGCCAGCAGCCTAAACCAGGGGAACACTGAAGCTTTCTTT
many	TRBV19	TRBJ1-1	.	CASSTDSLVEAFF	TGTGCCAGTAGTACGGACAGCTTAGTTGAAGCTTTCTTT
many	TRBV20-1	TRBJ1-5	TRBD1	CSARGNRDRLDQPQHF	TGCAGTGCTAGAGGGAACCGGGACAGGTTGGATCAGCCCCAGCATTTT
many	TRBV3-1	TRBJ2-5	.	CASSPLSHNQETQYF	TGTGCCAGCAGCCCCCTCTCGCACAACCAAGAGACCCAGTACTTC
many	TRBV11-2	TRBJ2-1	.	CASSRTQGGGEQFF	TGTGCCAGCAGCCGAACACAGGGTGGCGGTGAGCAGTTCTTC
.	TRBV28	TRBJ2-7	TRBD1	CASSLSLGGQGNEQYF	TGTGCCAGCAGTTTATCTTTGGGGGGACAGGGAAACGAGCAGTACTTC
many	TRBV5-4	TRBJ2-3	.	CASSSRLESTDTQYF	TGTGCCAGCAGCTCCCGACTAGAGAGCACAGATACGCAGTATTTT
many	TRBV12-3/TRBV12-4	TRBJ2-3	TRBD2	CASPPGLIYTDTQYF	TGTGCCAGCCCGCCGGGACTAATATACACAGATACGCAGTATTTT
many	TRBV7-2	TRBJ1-5	.	CASSLGADYSNQPQHF	TGTGCCAGCAGCTTAGGGGCAGACTATAGCAATCAGCCCCAGCATTTT
many	TRBV6-5	TRBJ2-3	TRBD2	CASSYSRGTSGGADTQYF	TGTGCCAGCAGTTACTCGCGAGGGACTAGCGGGGGGGCAGATACGCAGTATTTT
many	TRBV4-2	TRBJ2-1	TRBD2	CASSQEVSGGPNEQFF	TGTGCCAGCAGCCAAGAAGTTAGCGGGGGGCCCAATGAGCAGTTCTTC
many	TRBV4-2	TRBJ2-1	TRBD2	CASSQETSGRRLANEQFF	TGTGCCAGCAGCCAGGAGACTAGCGGGCGTCGATTGGCCAATGAGCAGTTCTTC
many	TRBV6-6	TRBJ2-7	.	CASSTDRLYYEQYF	TGTGCCAGCAGTACCGACAGGCTTTATTACGAGCAGTACTTC
many	TRBV20-1	TRBJ1-1	.	CSADEGTEAFF	TGCAGTGCTGACGAAGGCACTGAAGCTTTCTTT
.	TRBV13	TRBJ1-1	.	CASSPRSDTEAFF	TGTGCCAGCAGCCCACGGTCGGACACTGAAGCTTTCTTT
.	TRBV28	TRBJ2-3	TRBD2	CASTSGGAGKDTQYF	TGTGCCAGCACTAGCGGGGGGGCCGGGAAAGATACGCAGTATTTT
many	TRBV10-2	TRBJ2-7	.	CASSESSAPSYEQYF	TGCGCCAGCAGTGAGTCGTCCGCACCATCCTACGAGCAGTACTTC
.	TRBV29-1	TRBJ2-3	TRBD2	CSVTRAGRVGTDTQYF	TGCAGCGTTACCCGGGCTGGGAGGGTAGGGACAGATACGCAGTATTTT
.	TRBV27	TRBJ2-3	.	CASSRRGGGPDTQYF	TGTGCCAGCAGCCGCAGGGGGGGCGGGCCAGATACGCAGTATTTT
.	TRBV28	TRBJ1-1	.	CASSAASLNTEAFF	TGTGCCAGCTCCGCCGCCAGCCTGAACACTGAAGCTTTCTTT
few	TRBV10-1	TRBJ2-5	TRBD1	CASSEASEGAKETQYF	TGCGCCAGCAGTGAGGCGAGCGAGGGGGCGAAAGAGACCCAGTACTTC
.	TRBV24-1	TRBJ2-5	.	CATSAPDGRHGTQYF	TGTGCCACCAGTGCTCCTGACGGAAGGCATGGAACCCAGTACTTC
.	TRBV12-3/TRBV12-4	TRBJ1-4	.	CASSLGSQNEKLFF	TGTGCCAGCAGTTTAGGGTCACAGAATGAAAAACTGTTTTTT
many	TRBV29-1	TRBJ1-1	.	CSVEAENTEAFF	TGCAGCGTTGAAGCGGAGAACACTGAAGCTTTCTTT